This TCR beta chain is from a study of control samples from healthy donors and cancer patients. Trimming left V 5 bases short and J 4 bases short, with 12 bases between. This CDR3 has 13 amino acids. CDR1 is DFQATT, CDR2 SNEGSKA, per germline (reference sequence). Libraries were prepared by immunoSEQ multiplex PCR; TCRdb keeps only in-frame clonotypes and omits some of them. The table lists about 28,000 clones, 85% to 90% of them singletons. The V call is TRBV20-1, the J call TRBJ1-5; no definite D call. The source is a woman aged 40 to 49 with lung cancer. The sequenced material came from PBMCs. CDR3 sequence (DNA): TGCAGTGCTCGTGCCAATTATAATCAGCCCCAGCATTTT. This sequence encodes CSARANYNQPQHF.